This entry describes one TCR beta chain. Its antigen is unknown. The post-treatment osteosarcoma tumors were primary, local recurrence or metastasis specimens from poor-prognosis patients. The record originates from a study of the immune and genomic landscape of osteosarcoma. Study-level information: Pediatric and adult high-grade osteosarcoma patients, median diagnosis age about 30. 73% had unfavorable pathologic response to standard therapy.

General study results and limits: Limited clonal expansion was suggested by productive clonality averaging roughly 0.1, maximum around 0.29.

Per the germline V gene, CDR1 is MNHEY and CDR2 is SMNVEV (reference sequence). With 6 bases clipped from V and 6 bases from J, the junction kept 4 bases outside the gene matches. The CDR3 loop spans 14 amino acids. Libraries were prepared by immunoSEQ multiplex PCR; TCRdb keeps only in-frame clonotypes and omits some of them. The sample yields roughly 10,000 clones, about two thirds seen once. This chain joins TRBV27 and TRBJ2-1; 11 bases match TRBD2. The specimen sequenced was osteosarcoma tumor tissue from the lung. This receptor was identified in a human donor with osteosarcoma. Here the CDR3 reads CASRTSGSSNEQFF. The CDR3 region has the DNA TGTGCCAGCAGAACTAGCGGGAGCTCCAATGAGCAGTTCTTC.